A selection of T cell receptor beta chains follows, all from one sample in a study of blood T cell repertoires in COVID-19. Libraries were prepared by immunoSEQ multiplex PCR; TCRdb keeps only in-frame clonotypes and omits some of them. The sample carries approximately 260,000 clones, approximately 87% recorded once. The sequenced sample was peripheral blood. The receptors here all came from a man between 60 and 75 years old who had recovered from COVID-19. Both conserved end residues are part of each CDR3. D genes are given only for firm matches.

v_call,j_call,d_call,cdr3_aa
TRBV28,TRBJ1-6,.,CASSSRGPSYNSPLHF
TRBV5-6,TRBJ2-7,.,CASSLRVYEQYF
TRBV3-1/TRBV3-2,TRBJ2-3,.,CASSVGGTDTQYF
TRBV18,TRBJ1-6,.,CASSHRTGDSPLHF
TRBV6-5,TRBJ2-7,.,CASSYSTTYEQYF
TRBV2,TRBJ1-5,.,CASSPGVAERPQHF
TRBV12-3/TRBV12-4,TRBJ1-2,.,CASSLRGRGYTF
TRBV2,TRBJ1-1,TRBD1,CASRTRQGKNTEAFF
TRBV19,TRBJ1-5,.,CASSISPDDSNQPQHF
TRBV6-2/TRBV6-3,TRBJ2-5,TRBD2,CASSYTGTSGETQYF
TRBV7-9,TRBJ2-2,TRBD1,CASSLPGQANTGELFF
TRBV28,TRBJ1-1,TRBD1,CASSSRTRGRNTEAFF
TRBV10-3,TRBJ2-7,TRBD1,CAIRQQGAQGHEQYF
TRBV7-6,TRBJ2-2,.,CASSPPGRPVTGELFF
TRBV6-5,TRBJ1-2,TRBD1,CASRQGRDYGYTF
TRBV7-6,TRBJ1-3,.,CASSPQGSSGNTIYF
TRBV19,TRBJ1-6,.,CASSIAAGFNSPLHF
TRBV4-1,TRBJ2-1,.,CASSQDPSASSYNEQFF
TRBV7-2,TRBJ2-3,.,CASSLPGGSTDTQYF
TRBV2,TRBJ1-5,.,CASRAGGTSNQPQHF
TRBV12-3/TRBV12-4,TRBJ1-5,.,CASSLTDQPQHF
TRBV7-2,TRBJ2-7,TRBD2,CASTWGGGSAEQYF
TRBV6-5,TRBJ1-5,TRBD1,CASSAGQGASQPQHF
TRBV7-2,TRBJ1-3,.,CASSLTVPNSGNTIYF
TRBV25-1,TRBJ1-3,.,CASTRGTINGAGNTIYF
TRBV7-9,TRBJ2-7,.,CASSLRAGRGLHYEQYF